Listed below are T cell receptor beta chains from one sample, sequenced in a study of blood T cell repertoires in COVID-19. Measured with immunoSEQ multiplex PCR; TCRdb has only the in-frame clones, and not every one. This table has approximately 280,000 clones, approximately 82% appearing once. Sequenced input: PBMCs or T cells enriched from blood (not recorded which). Receptors were obtained from a man aged 35-49 years who had been exposed to COVID-19. The CDR3 runs from the conserved cysteine through the conserved F or W. A D gene is named only where the DNA matches it firmly. A row's size may be missing; if present it is once, few, many or a size class.

v_gene	d_gene	j_gene	abundance	len	CDR3aa	CDR3nt
TRBV6-5	TRBD1	TRBJ1-3	-	16	CASSYGTGVSGNTIYF	TGTGCCAGCAGTTACGGGACAGGAGTCTCTGGAAACACCATATATTTT
TRBV6-5	TRBD2	TRBJ2-7	-	13	CASSPREGHEQYF	TGTGCCAGCAGTCCCCGGGAGGGCCACGAGCAGTACTTC
TRBV14	-	TRBJ1-6	-	16	CASSLNSLSYNSPLHF	TGTGCCAGCAGCCTGAACAGCCTCTCCTATAATTCACCCCTCCACTTT
TRBV10-3	TRBD1	TRBJ2-1	-	14	CAIRAGGTGNEQFF	TGTGCCATCAGGGCAGGGGGCACAGGCAATGAGCAGTTCTTC
TRBV5-1	TRBD2	TRBJ2-3	-	15	CASTTSGRGADTQYF	TGCGCCAGCACGACTAGCGGGAGGGGGGCAGATACGCAGTATTTT
TRBV7-9	TRBD1	TRBJ1-1	-	12	CASRTGTARAFF	TGTGCCAGCAGAACCGGGACAGCCCGGGCTTTCTTT
TRBV13	TRBD2	TRBJ2-5	-	14	CASSFGLAGETQYF	TGTGCCAGCAGCTTCGGACTAGCGGGGGAGACCCAGTACTTC
TRBV18	TRBD1	TRBJ1-2	-	15	CASSPISGTGDGYTF	TGTGCCAGCTCACCGATATCCGGGACAGGGGATGGCTACACCTTC
TRBV10-1	TRBD2	TRBJ2-7	few	16	CASSVRRAGGPGEQYF	TGCGCCAGCAGTGTGCGTCGGGCGGGAGGGCCAGGAGAGCAGTACTTC
TRBV5-1	TRBD1	TRBJ1-1	few	14	CASSLTGTATEAFF	TGCGCCAGCAGCTTAACCGGGACAGCCACTGAAGCTTTCTTT
TRBV11-2	-	TRBJ1-4	few	13	CASGGDENEKLFF	TGTGCCAGCGGAGGGGACGAGAATGAAAAACTGTTTTTT
TRBV3-1/TRBV3-2	TRBD1	TRBJ1-5	-	16	CASSQRTGGGRQPQHF	TGTGCCAGCAGCCAGCGGACAGGGGGAGGTCGTCAGCCCCAGCATTTT
TRBV7-6	-	TRBJ2-1	few	15	CASSFAGTDYNEQFF	TGTGCCAGCAGCTTTGCCGGGACTGACTACAATGAGCAGTTCTTC
TRBV7-9	-	TRBJ2-5	once	12	CASEGLEETQYF	TGTGCCTCTGAGGGTTTAGAAGAGACCCAGTACTTC
TRBV11-3	-	TRBJ1-1	-	17	CASSYRYGGGPGTEAFF	TGTGCCAGCAGCTATAGATACGGGGGAGGACCTGGCACTGAAGCTTTCTTT
TRBV14	TRBD1	TRBJ2-2	-	13	CATGRQGPGELFF	TGTGCCACCGGAAGACAGGGCCCCGGGGAGCTGTTTTTT
TRBV4-1	TRBD1	TRBJ1-2	-	15	CASSPETGGRYGYTF	TGCGCCAGCAGCCCTGAGACAGGGGGTCGGTATGGCTACACCTTC
TRBV3-1/TRBV3-2	-	TRBJ2-7	-	14	CASSQVVSSYEQYF	TGTGCCAGCAGCCAAGTTGTCAGTTCCTACGAGCAGTACTTC
TRBV5-1	TRBD1	TRBJ2-5	-	14	CASSQPGGTKTQYF	TGCGCCAGCAGCCAGCCAGGGGGCACGAAGACCCAGTACTTC
TRBV30	-	TRBJ2-5	-	13	CAWSRSGVETQYF	TGTGCCTGGAGTCGCTCGGGGGTGGAGACCCAGTACTTC
TRBV7-2	TRBD1	TRBJ1-6	-	16	CASSLIPGQVDSPLHF	TGTGCCAGCAGCCTAATCCCGGGACAGGTGGATTCACCCCTCCACTTT
TRBV27	TRBD2	TRBJ2-1	-	14	CASESGRADNEQFF	TGTGCCAGCGAGAGCGGGAGGGCTGACAATGAGCAGTTCTTC